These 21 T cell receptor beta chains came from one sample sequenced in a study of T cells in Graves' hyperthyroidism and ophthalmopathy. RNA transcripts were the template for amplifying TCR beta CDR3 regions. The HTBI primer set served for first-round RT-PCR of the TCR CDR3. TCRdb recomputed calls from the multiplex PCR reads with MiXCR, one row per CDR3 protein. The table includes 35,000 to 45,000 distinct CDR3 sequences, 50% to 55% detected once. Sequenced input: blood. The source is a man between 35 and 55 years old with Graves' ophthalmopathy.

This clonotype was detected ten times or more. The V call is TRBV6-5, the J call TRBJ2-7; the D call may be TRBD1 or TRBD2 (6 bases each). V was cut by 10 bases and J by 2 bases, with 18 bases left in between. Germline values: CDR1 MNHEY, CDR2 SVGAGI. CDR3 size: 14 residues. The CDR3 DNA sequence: TGTGCCACCAAAAGGGGGGACGGAACCTACGAGCAGTACTTC. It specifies CATKRGDGTYEQYF.

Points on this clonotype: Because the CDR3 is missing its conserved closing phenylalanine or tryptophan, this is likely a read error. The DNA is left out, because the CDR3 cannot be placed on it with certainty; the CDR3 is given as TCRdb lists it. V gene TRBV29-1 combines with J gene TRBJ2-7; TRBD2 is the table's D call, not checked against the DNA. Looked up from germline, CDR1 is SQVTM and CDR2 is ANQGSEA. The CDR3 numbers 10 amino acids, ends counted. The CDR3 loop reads CSVVAGLANT.

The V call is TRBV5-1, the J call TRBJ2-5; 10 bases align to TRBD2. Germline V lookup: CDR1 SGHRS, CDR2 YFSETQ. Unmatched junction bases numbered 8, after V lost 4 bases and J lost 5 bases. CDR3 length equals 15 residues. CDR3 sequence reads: CASSRTSGQVETQYF. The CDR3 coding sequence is TGCGCCAGCAGCCGGACTAGCGGCCAGGTGGAGACCCAGTACTTC.

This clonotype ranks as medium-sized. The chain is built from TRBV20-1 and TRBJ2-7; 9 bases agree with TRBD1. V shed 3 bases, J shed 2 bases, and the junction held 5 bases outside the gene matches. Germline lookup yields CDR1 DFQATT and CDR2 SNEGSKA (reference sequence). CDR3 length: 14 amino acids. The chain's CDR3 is CSARGDRVTYEQYF. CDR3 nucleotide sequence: TGCAGTGCTAGGGGGGACAGGGTGACCTACGAGCAGTACTTC.

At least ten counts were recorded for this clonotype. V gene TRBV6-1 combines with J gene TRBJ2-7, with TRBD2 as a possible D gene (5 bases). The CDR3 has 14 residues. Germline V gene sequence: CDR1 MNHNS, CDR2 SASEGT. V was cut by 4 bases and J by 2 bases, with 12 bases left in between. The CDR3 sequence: CASSATRDTYEQYF. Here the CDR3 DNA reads TGTGCCAGCAGTGCAACCCGGGATACCTACGAGCAGTACTTC.

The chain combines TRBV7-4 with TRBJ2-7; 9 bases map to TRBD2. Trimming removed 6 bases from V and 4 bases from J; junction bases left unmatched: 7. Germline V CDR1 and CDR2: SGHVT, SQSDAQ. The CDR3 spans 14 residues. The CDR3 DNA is TGTGCCAGCAGTCTTAGCGGGAGATCATACGAGCAGTACTTC. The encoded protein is CASSLSGRSYEQYF.

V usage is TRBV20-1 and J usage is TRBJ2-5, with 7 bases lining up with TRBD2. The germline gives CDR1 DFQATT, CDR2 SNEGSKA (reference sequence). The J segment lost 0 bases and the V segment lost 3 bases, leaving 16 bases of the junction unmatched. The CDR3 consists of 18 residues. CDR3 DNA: TGCAGTGCTAGGGGGGGAGGGAGGTTCTTGACAGACCAAGAGACCCAGTACTTC. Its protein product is CSARGGGRFLTDQETQYF.

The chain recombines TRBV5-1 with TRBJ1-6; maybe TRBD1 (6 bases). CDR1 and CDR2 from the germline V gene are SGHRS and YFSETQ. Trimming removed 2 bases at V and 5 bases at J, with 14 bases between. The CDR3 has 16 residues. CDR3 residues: CASSLNRVLDNSPLHF. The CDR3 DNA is TGCGCCAGCAGCTTAAACAGGGTTTTGGATAATTCACCCCTCCACTTT.

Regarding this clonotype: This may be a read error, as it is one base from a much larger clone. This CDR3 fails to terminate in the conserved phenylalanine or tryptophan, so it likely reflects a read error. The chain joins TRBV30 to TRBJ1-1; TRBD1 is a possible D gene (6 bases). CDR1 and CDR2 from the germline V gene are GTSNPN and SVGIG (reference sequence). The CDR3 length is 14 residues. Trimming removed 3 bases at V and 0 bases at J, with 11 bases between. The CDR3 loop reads CAWSGGQLNTEAFC. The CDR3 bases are TGTGCCTGGAGCGGAGGACAGTTGAACACTGAAGCTTTCTGT.

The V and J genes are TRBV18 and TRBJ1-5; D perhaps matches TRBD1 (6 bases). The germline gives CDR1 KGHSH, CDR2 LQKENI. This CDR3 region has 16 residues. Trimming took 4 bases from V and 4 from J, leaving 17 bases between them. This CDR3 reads CASSRYRESTNQPQHF. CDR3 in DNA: TGTGCCAGCTCACGGTACAGGGAGTCGACAAATCAGCCCCAGCATTTT.

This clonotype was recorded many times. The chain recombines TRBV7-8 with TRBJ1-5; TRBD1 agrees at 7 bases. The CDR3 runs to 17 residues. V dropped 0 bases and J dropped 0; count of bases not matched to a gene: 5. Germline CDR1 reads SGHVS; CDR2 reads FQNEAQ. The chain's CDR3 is CASSLAETGVSNQPQHF. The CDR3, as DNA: TGTGCCAGCAGCTTAGCTGAAACAGGGGTTAGCAATCAGCCCCAGCATTTT. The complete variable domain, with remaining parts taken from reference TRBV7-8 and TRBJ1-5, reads GAGVSQSPRYKVAKRGQDVALRCDPISGHVSLFWYQQALGQGPEFLTYFQNEAQLDKSGLPSDRFFAERPEGSVSTLKIQRTQQEDSAVYLCASSLAETGVSNQPQHFGDGTRLSIL.

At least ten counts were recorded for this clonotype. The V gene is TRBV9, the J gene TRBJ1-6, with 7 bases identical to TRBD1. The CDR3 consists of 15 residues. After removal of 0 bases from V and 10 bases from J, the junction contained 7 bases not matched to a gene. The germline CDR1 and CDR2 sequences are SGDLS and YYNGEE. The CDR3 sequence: CASSVGQGLGSPLHF. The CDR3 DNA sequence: TGTGCCAGCAGCGTAGGACAGGGCCTTGGGTCACCCCTCCACTTT.

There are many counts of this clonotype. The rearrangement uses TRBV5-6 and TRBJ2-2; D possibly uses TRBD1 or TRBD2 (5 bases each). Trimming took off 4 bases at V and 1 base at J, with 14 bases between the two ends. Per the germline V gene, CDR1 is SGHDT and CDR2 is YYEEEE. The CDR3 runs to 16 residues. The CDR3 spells CASSGSGTGNTGELFF. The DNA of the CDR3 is TGTGCCAGCAGCGGGTCCGGGACGGGGAACACCGGGGAGCTGTTTTTT.

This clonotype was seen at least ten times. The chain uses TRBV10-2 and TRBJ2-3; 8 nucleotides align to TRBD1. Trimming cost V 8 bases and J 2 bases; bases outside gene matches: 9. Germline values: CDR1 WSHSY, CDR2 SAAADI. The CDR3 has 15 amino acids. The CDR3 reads CASRSKQGATDTQYF. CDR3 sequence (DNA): TGCGCCAGCCGCTCCAAGCAGGGGGCCACAGATACGCAGTATTTT.

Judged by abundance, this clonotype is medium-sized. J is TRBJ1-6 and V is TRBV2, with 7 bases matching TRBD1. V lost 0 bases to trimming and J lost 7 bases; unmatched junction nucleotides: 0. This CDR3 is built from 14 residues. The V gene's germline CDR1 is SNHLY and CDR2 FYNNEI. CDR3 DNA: TGTGCCAGCAGTGAAGCCAGGGGGAATTCACCCCTCCACTTT. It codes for CASSEARGNSPLHF.

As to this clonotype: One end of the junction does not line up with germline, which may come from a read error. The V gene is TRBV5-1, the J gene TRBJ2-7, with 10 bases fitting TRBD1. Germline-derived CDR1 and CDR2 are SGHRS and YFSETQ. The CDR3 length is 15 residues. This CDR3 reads CASSLGGQGSYERYF. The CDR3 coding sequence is TGCGCCAGCAGCTTGGGGGGACAGGGGTCCTACGAGCGGTACTTC.

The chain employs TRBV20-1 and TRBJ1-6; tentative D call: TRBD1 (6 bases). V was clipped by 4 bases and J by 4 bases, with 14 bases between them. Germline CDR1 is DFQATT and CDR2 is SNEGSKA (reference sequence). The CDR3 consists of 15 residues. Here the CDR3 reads CSAMAGADYNSPLHF. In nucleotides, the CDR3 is TGCAGTGCTATGGCGGGGGCGGATTATAATTCACCCCTCCACTTT.

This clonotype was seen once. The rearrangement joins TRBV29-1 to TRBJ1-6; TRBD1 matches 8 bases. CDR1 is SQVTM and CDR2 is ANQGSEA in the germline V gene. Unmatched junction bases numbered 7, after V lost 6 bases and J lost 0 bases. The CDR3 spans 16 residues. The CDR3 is CSVGTGGSSYNSPLHF. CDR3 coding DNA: TGCAGCGTGGGGACAGGTGGGAGCTCCTATAATTCACCCCTCCACTTT.

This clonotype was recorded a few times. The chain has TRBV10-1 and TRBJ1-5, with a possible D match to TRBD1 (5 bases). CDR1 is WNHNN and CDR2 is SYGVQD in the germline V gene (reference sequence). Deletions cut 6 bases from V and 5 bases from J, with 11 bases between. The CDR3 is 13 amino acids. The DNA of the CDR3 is TGCGCCAGCAGGGCAGGGCTGGATCAGCCCCAGCATTTT. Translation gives CASRAGLDQPQHF.

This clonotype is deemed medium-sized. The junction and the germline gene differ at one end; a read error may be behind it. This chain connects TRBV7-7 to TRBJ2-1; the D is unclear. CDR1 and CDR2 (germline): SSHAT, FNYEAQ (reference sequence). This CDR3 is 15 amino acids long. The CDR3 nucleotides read TGTGCTAGCAGCTTTGGCTCGAGCTCCTACAATGAGCAGTTCTTC. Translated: CASSFGSSSYNEQFF.

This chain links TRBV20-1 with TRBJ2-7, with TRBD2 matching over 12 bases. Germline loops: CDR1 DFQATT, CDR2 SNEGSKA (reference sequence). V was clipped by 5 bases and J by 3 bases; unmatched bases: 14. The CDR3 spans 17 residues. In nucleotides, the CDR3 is TGCAGTGCTCCGAGTGCCTCTAGCGGGAGGGCCGGCTACGAGCAGTACTTC. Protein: CSAPSASSGRAGYEQYF.